A single sample is the source of the 21 T cell receptor beta chains below, sequenced in a study of cytomegalovirus exposure and HLA in healthy donors. Both 60 Vbeta primers and 13 Jbeta primers went into the PCR. Assay used: immunoSEQ multiplex PCR; TCRdb lists only in-frame clones, some missing. Recorded for this sample: 140,000 or so clones. Source material: PBMCs. These receptors were taken from a male donor in good health and CMV-seronegative.

CDR3 sequence reads: CASREVQGGFSPLHF. For the CDR3, the DNA is TGTGCCAGCAGGGAGGTCCAGGGAGGGTTTTCACCCCTCCACTTT. The genes are TRBV2 and TRBJ1-6; perhaps TRBD1 as D (5 bases). Germline CDR1 and CDR2: SNHLY and FYNNEI. The length of the CDR3 is 15 residues. The V gene lost 6 bases and the J gene lost 9 bases, with 18 bases spanning the gap. The entire variable domain, with the rest obtained from reference TRBV2 and TRBJ1-6, is as follows: EPEVTQTPSHQVTQMGQEVILRCVPISNHLYFYWYRQILGQKVEFLVSFYNNEISEKSEIFDDQFSVERPDGSNFTLKIRSTKLEDSAMYFCASREVQGGFSPLHFGNGTRLTVT.

V usage is TRBV6-1 and J usage is TRBJ1-5; 9 nucleotides match TRBD1. CDR3 length: 15 amino acids. Germline assignment: CDR1 MNHNS and CDR2 SASEGT. J gave up 5 bases and V 1 base, and 3 bases lay outside the gene matches. CDR3 protein: CASSEEGQGYQPQHF. In DNA, the CDR3 is TGTGCCAGCAGTGAAGAAGGACAGGGGTATCAGCCCCAGCATTTT.

This chain uses TRBV9 with TRBJ2-7; 11 bases are a match to TRBD1. Germline V gene lookup returns CDR1 SGDLS and CDR2 YYNGEE. The J segment lost 1 base and the V segment lost 6 bases, leaving 9 bases of the junction unmatched. This CDR3 has 16 residues. In DNA form, the CDR3 reads TGTGCCAGCAACCCGGGAGGACAGGGGGCGTCCTACGAGCAGTACTTC. Encoded protein: CASNPGGQGASYEQYF.

V and J are TRBV19 and TRBJ2-2, with D perhaps matching TRBD1 (5 bases). Germline V gene lookup returns CDR1 LNHDA and CDR2 SQIVND (reference sequence). V lost 7 bases and J lost 1, with 16 bases in between. This CDR3 region has 16 residues. CDR3 DNA: TGTGCCAGTACCCCCAGGCGGCAGGGGAACACCGGGGAGCTGTTTTTT. Amino acids: CASTPRRQGNTGELFF.

The chain links TRBV20-1 to TRBJ2-7, with D possibly TRBD2 on 5 matching bases. Trimming pared 1 base from V and 6 bases from J, leaving 7 bases between. The CDR3 totals 11 residues. Germline assignment: CDR1 DFQATT and CDR2 SNEGSKA (reference sequence). The CDR3 coding sequence is TGCAGTGCTAGAGGAGGGCTCGAGCAGTACTTC. This translates into CSARGGLEQYF.

The chain is built from TRBV7-9 and TRBJ1-1, with a tentative D call TRBD1 (5 bases). The V gene lost 0 bases and the J gene lost 0 bases, with 8 bases spanning the gap. The germline gives CDR1 SEHNR, CDR2 FQNEAQ (reference sequence). This CDR3 contains 15 residues. The CDR3 sequence is CASSLAQGVNTEAFF. In DNA form, the CDR3 reads TGTGCCAGCAGCTTAGCGCAGGGCGTGAACACTGAAGCTTTCTTT.

The chain is built from TRBV13 and TRBJ2-2, with 11 positions matching TRBD1. Germline V gene data show CDR1 as PRHDT and CDR2 as FYEKMQ (reference sequence). The length of the CDR3 is 15 residues. J was trimmed by 4 bases and V by 8 bases; bases with no gene match: 6. CDR3 amino acids: CASAHGTGGTGELFF. Here the CDR3 DNA reads TGTGCCAGCGCCCACGGGACAGGGGGCACCGGGGAGCTGTTTTTT. The full variable domain, its missing parts supplied by reference TRBV13 and TRBJ2-2, is AAGVIQSPRHLIKEKRETATLKCYPIPRHDTVYWYQQGPGQDPQFLISFYEKMQSDKGSIPDRFSAQQFSDYHSELNMSSLELGDSALYFCASAHGTGGTGELFFGEGSRLTVL.

V gene TRBV6-1 combines with J gene TRBJ2-7, with no clear D. The germline V gene has CDR1 MNHNS and CDR2 SASEGT. The CDR3 is 11 residues long. V lost 3 bases and J lost 3, with 3 bases in between. CDR3 protein: CASSDSYEQYF. CDR3 DNA: TGTGCCAGCAGTGACAGCTACGAGCAGTACTTC.

J is TRBJ2-7 and V is TRBV7-9, with D maybe TRBD2 (6 bases). The CDR3 contains 14 residues. V was shortened by 3 bases and J by 5 bases, with 14 bases between the two germline ends. Germline V CDR1 and CDR2: SEHNR, FQNEAQ (reference sequence). The CDR3 DNA reads TGTGCCAGCAGCTTGGCCGGGACTCCCAACGAGCAGTACTTC. Translation: CASSLAGTPNEQYF.

The V and J genes are TRBV7-8 and TRBJ2-2, with D unclear. The CDR3 sequence is 11 residues long. V lost 5 bases, J lost 7 bases, and 5 bases lay in between. Per the germline V gene, CDR1 is SGHVS and CDR2 is FQNEAQ. The CDR3 protein is CASSPGGELFF. In nucleotides, the CDR3 is TGTGCCAGCAGCCCCGGCGGGGAGCTGTTTTTT.

The V and J genes are TRBV7-9 and TRBJ1-2; no clear D gene. V gave up 5 bases and J gave up 5 bases, with 9 bases separating them. Germline CDR1 and CDR2: SEHNR and FQNEAQ (reference sequence). The CDR3 length is 12 residues. CDR3 bases: TGTGCCAGCAGCAACACGGGGTATGGCTACACCTTC. Protein sequence: CASSNTGYGYTF.

The chain employs TRBV27 and TRBJ1-4; no clear D. Germline assignment: CDR1 MNHEY and CDR2 SMNVEV (reference sequence). Trimming took off 5 bases at V and 4 bases at J, with 8 bases between the two ends. This CDR3 spans 13 amino acids. CDR3 nucleotides: TGTGCCAGCAGTCGAGCGGGTAATGAAAAACTGTTTTTT. As protein: CASSRAGNEKLFF. The whole variable domain, remainder taken from reference TRBV27 and TRBJ1-4, is EAQVTQNPRYLITVTGKKLTVTCSQNMNHEYMSWYRQDPGLGLRQIYYSMNVEVTDKGDVPEGYKVSRKEKRNFPLILESPSPNQTSLYFCASSRAGNEKLFFGSGTQLSVL.

The CDR3 spells CASSASTDTQYF. In nucleotides, the CDR3 is TGTGCCAGCAGCGCTAGCACAGATACGCAGTATTTT. The J gene is TRBJ2-3, the V gene TRBV9; the D is unclear. V was shortened by 3 bases and J by 0 bases, with 2 bases between the two germline ends. Germline CDR1 and CDR2: SGDLS and YYNGEE. This CDR3 comprises 12 residues.

The DNA of the CDR3 is TGTGCCAGCAGCTCAGGTCGGAGCGGGAGGCGCTACAATGAGCAGTTCTTC. Encoded protein: CASSSGRSGRRYNEQFF. The J gene is TRBJ2-1, the V gene TRBV11-1, with 9 bases lining up with TRBD2. The V gene end was trimmed by 4 bases and the J gene end by 3 bases; junction bases not matched to a gene: 10. CDR3 size: 17 residues. CDR1 SGHAT and CDR2 FQDESV come from the germline V gene (reference sequence). Drawing the rest from reference TRBV11-1 and TRBJ2-1, the complete variable domain is EAEVAQSPRYKITEKSQAVAFWCDPISGHATLYWYRQILGQGPELLVQFQDESVVDDSQLPKDRFSAERLKGVDSTLKIQPAELGDSAMYLCASSSGRSGRRYNEQFFGPGTRLTVL.

The chain is built from TRBV11-2 and TRBJ1-3; D is perhaps TRBD1 (6 bases). CDR1 SGHAT and CDR2 FQNNGV come from the germline V gene. The CDR3 is made up of 15 amino acids. Trimming cost V 10 bases and J 0 bases, with 16 bases left between them. This CDR3 is CAILDRHGSGNTIYF. The CDR3 DNA sequence: TGTGCCATTCTCGACAGGCACGGCTCTGGAAACACCATATATTTT.

This rearrangement joins TRBV30 to TRBJ2-3; D is unresolved. Between the trimmed V and J ends, which lost 5 bases and 2 bases, there was a span of 5 bases. Germline CDR1 reads GTSNPN; CDR2 reads SVGIG (reference sequence). The CDR3 totals 11 residues. CDR3 loop: CAWGHTDTQYF. The CDR3 DNA sequence: TGTGCCTGGGGCCACACAGATACGCAGTATTTT.

V usage is TRBV6-4 and J usage is TRBJ2-5; possibly TRBD1 for D (5 bases). Trimming removed 5 bases from V and 2 bases from J, with 9 bases in between. CDR3 length: 13 residues. Germline CDR1 reads MRHNA; CDR2 reads SNTAGT. Here the CDR3 DNA reads TGTGCCAGCAGTCGGACATTACAAGAGACCCAGTACTTC. Its protein product is CASSRTLQETQYF.

The chain links TRBV19 to TRBJ1-5; no reliable D call. The ends were cut back, 5 bases at V and 9 bases at J, with 14 bases in the middle. CDR3 size: 13 residues. Germline CDR1 reads LNHDA; CDR2 reads SQIVND (reference sequence). CDR3 amino acids: CASSARREGPQHF. CDR3 nucleotides: TGTGCCAGTAGTGCCCGACGGGAGGGGCCCCAGCATTTT. Together with reference TRBV19 and TRBJ1-5, the CDR3 gives the full variable domain: DGGITQSPKYLFRKEGQNVTLSCEQNLNHDAMYWYRQDPGQGLRLIYYSQIVNDFQKGDIAEGYSVSREKKESFPLTVTSAQKNPTAFYLCASSARREGPQHFGDGTRLSIL.

The chain recombines TRBV5-6 with TRBJ1-5, with a weak D call TRBD1 (5 bases). The CDR3 sequence is 15 residues long. V was trimmed by 5 bases and J by 0 bases, leaving 12 bases between them. Looked up from germline, CDR1 is SGHDT and CDR2 is YYEEEE. The CDR3 nucleotides read TGTGCCAGCAGTCTAGCGGGGGGTAGCAATCAGCCCCAGCATTTT. This codes for CASSLAGGSNQPQHF.

The chain links TRBV7-8 to TRBJ1-2, with D possibly matching TRBD1 (5 bases). The ends were cut back, 2 bases at V and 0 bases at J, with 10 bases in the middle. CDR1 SGHVS and CDR2 FQNEAQ come from the germline V gene. CDR3 length: 15 residues. The CDR3, as DNA: TGTGCCAGCAGCTTAAGACAGCCAGCTAACTATGGCTACACCTTC. Protein: CASSLRQPANYGYTF. Filled out from reference TRBV7-8 and TRBJ1-2, the complete variable domain reads GAGVSQSPRYKVAKRGQDVALRCDPISGHVSLFWYQQALGQGPEFLTYFQNEAQLDKSGLPSDRFFAERPEGSVSTLKIQRTQQEDSAVYLCASSLRQPANYGYTFGSGTRLTVV.

The V gene is TRBV18, the J gene TRBJ2-2, with 8 bases lining up with TRBD2. This CDR3 has 15 amino acids. The germline CDR1 and CDR2 sequences are KGHSH and LQKENI. The junction had 5 bases not matched to a gene; V was cut back by 5 bases and J by 3 bases. The DNA of the CDR3 is TGTGCCAGCTCAGCTGGACTAGCAGACACCGGGGAGCTGTTTTTT. Translation: CASSAGLADTGELFF.